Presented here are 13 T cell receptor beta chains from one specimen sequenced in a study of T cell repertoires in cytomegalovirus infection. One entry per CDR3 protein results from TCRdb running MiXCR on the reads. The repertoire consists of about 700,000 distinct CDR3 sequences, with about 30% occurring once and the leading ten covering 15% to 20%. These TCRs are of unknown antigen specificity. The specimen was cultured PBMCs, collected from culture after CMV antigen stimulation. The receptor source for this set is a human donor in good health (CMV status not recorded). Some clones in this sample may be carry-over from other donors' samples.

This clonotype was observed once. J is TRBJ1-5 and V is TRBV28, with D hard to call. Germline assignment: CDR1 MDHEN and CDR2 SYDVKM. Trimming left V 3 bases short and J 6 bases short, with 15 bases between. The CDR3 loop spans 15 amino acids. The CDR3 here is CASSFLRVRGQPQHF. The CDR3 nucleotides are TGTGCCAGCAGTTTCTTACGGGTCCGGGGTCAGCCCCAGCATTTT.

The chain's CDR3 is CASRRTGGQLAELFF. The CDR3 region has the DNA TGTGCCAGCAGACGAACAGGGGGTCAACTCGCGGAACTGTTTTTT. This chain links TRBV6-8 with TRBJ1-4, with 8 bases identical to TRBD1. With 6 bases clipped from V and 12 bases from J, the junction kept 15 bases outside the gene matches. The CDR3 loop spans 15 amino acids. Germline V CDR1 and CDR2: MNHGY, SAAAGT.

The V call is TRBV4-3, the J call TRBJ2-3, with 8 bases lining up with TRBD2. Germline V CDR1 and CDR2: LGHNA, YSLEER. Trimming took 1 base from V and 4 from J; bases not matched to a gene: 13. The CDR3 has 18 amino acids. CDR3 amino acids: CASSQAHGLAQAADTQYF. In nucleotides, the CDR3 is TGCGCCAGCAGCCAAGCCCACGGACTAGCCCAGGCTGCAGATACGCAGTATTTT.

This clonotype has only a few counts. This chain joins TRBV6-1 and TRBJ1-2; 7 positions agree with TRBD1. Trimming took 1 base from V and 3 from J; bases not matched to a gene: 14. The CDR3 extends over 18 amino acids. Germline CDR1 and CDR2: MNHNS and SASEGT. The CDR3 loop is CASSEDRGMSPIYYGYTF. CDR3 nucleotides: TGTGCCAGCAGTGAAGACAGGGGAATGAGCCCCATCTACTATGGCTACACCTTC.

Here the CDR3 DNA reads TGTGCCAGCAGTTTGACAGGGGGCGTTGGAAAACTGTTTTTT. It codes for CASSLTGGVGKLFF. The rearrangement uses TRBV27 and TRBJ1-4, with 10 bases matching TRBD1. The CDR3 has 14 residues. The germline CDR1 and CDR2 sequences are MNHEY and SMNVEV (reference sequence). V was clipped by 3 bases and J by 10 bases; unmatched bases: 5.

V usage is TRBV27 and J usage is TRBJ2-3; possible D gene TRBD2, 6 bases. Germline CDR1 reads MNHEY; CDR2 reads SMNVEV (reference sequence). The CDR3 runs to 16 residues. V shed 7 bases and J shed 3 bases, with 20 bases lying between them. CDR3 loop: CASTSKAGRWTDTQYF. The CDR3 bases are TGTGCCAGCACCTCCAAGGCGGGACGGTGGACAGATACGCAGTATTTT.

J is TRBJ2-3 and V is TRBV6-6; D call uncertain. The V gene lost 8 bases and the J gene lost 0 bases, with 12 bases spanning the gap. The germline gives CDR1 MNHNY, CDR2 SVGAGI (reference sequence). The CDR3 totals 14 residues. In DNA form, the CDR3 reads TGTGCCAGCCGTTCTGTTCCCAGCACAGATACGCAGTATTTT. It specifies CASRSVPSTDTQYF.

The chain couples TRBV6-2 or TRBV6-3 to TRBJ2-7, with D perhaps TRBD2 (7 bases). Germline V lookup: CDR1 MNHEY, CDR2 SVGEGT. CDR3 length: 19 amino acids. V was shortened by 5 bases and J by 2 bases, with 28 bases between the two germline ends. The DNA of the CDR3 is TGTGCCAGCAGTCGTCCTGGCCACCCGGGGGCGGGAGACCCCTACGAGCAGTACTTC. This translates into CASSRPGHPGAGDPYEQYF.

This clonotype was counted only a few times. Written as DNA, the CDR3 is TGTGCCAGCAGCTTGGGTGCCTCGACAGGGCTGGGAGAGACCCAGTACTTC. This gives the protein CASSLGASTGLGETQYF. The V gene is TRBV7-9, the J gene TRBJ2-5; 7 bases match TRBD1. V shed 3 bases, J shed 4 bases, and the junction held 14 bases outside the gene matches. CDR1 is SEHNR, CDR2 FQNEAQ, per germline (reference sequence). The CDR3 sequence is 17 residues long.

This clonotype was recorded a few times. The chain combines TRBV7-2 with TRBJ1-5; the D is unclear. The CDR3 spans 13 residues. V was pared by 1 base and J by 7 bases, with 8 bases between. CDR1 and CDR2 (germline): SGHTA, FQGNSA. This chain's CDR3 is CASSLVRSQPQHF. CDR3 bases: TGTGCCAGCAGCTTAGTCAGGTCGCAGCCCCAGCATTTT.

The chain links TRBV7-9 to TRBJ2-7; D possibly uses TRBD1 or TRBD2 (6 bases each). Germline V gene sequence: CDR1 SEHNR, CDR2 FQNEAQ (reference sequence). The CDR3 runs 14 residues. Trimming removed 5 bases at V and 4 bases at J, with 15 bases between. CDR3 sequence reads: CASSEGGYLYEQYF. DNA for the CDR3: TGTGCCAGCAGCGAGGGGGGTTATCTATACGAGCAGTACTTC.

The CDR3 loop is CASSPPRWGNADTQYF. CDR3 coding DNA: TGTGCCAGCAGCCCACCACGGTGGGGGAACGCAGATACGCAGTATTTT. The chain uses TRBV7-4 and TRBJ2-3; D possibly uses TRBD1 or TRBD2 (5 bases each). The CDR3 consists of 16 residues. CDR1 is SGHVT and CDR2 is SQSDAQ in the germline V gene. V shed 5 bases and J shed 4 bases, with 19 bases lying between them.

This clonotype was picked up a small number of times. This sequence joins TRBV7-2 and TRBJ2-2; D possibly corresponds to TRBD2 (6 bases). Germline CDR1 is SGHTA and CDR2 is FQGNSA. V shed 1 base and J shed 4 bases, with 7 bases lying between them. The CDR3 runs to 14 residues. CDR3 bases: TGTGCCAGCAGCTTAGAAGCGGGCACCGGGGAGCTGTTTTTT. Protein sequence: CASSLEAGTGELFF.